These T cell receptor beta chains were read from a single sample in a study of technical replicates of blood from a handful of donors. Data came from immunoSEQ multiplex PCR; TCRdb stores just in-frame clones and leaves some out. The sample has tens of thousands of clones, approximately 93% seen once. Source material: T cells isolated from PBMCs. The receptor set was obtained from a human donor in good health. The CDR3 runs from the conserved cysteine through the conserved F or W. D genes are given only for firm matches. The size of a clone is reported for some rows only, either as once, few or many, or as a class for expanded clones.

v_call,clone_size,d_call,j_call,cdr3_aa,cdr3_nt
TRBV27,.,TRBD2,TRBJ2-1,CASSFGGEPYNEQFF,TGTGCCAGCAGTTTCGGGGGGGAGCCCTACAATGAGCAGTTCTTC
TRBV29-1,.,.,TRBJ2-2,CSVMRGLNTGELFF,TGCAGCGTTATGCGAGGATTGAACACCGGGGAGCTGTTTTTT
TRBV13,.,TRBD1,TRBJ2-7,CASRGPGQGEQYF,TGTGCCAGCAGGGGACCGGGACAGGGAGAGCAGTACTTC
TRBV29-1,.,TRBD2,TRBJ2-5,CSVTWTSQETQYF,TGCAGCGTGACCTGGACTAGTCAGGAGACCCAGTACTTC
TRBV5-1,.,.,TRBJ2-7,CASSLETGGDEQYF,TGCGCCAGCAGCTTGGAAACCGGCGGCGACGAGCAGTACTTC
TRBV7-2,.,.,TRBJ2-7,CASSQRQISYEQYF,TGTGCCAGCAGCCAGCGGCAGATCTCCTACGAGCAGTACTTC
TRBV29-1,.,TRBD1,TRBJ1-1,CSERQGATEAFF,TGCAGCGAACGACAGGGAGCCACTGAAGCTTTCTTT
TRBV29-1,.,.,TRBJ1-2,CSVTANYGYTF,TGCAGCGTGACAGCTAACTATGGCTACACCTTC
TRBV10-1,few,.,TRBJ1-1,CASSESKQGEAFF,TGCGCCAGCAGTGAGTCAAAACAGGGAGAAGCTTTCTTT
TRBV14,few,TRBD1,TRBJ2-1,CASSQVTGGSEQFF,TGTGCCAGCAGCCAAGTTACAGGGGGCAGTGAGCAGTTCTTC
TRBV5-4,.,.,TRBJ2-5,CASSPGQFQETQYF,TGTGCCAGCAGCCCGGGACAATTCCAAGAGACCCAGTACTTC
TRBV4-2,.,.,TRBJ2-5,CASSPAVTGKGETQYF,TGTGCCAGCAGCCCCGCGGTCACAGGGAAGGGGGAGACCCAGTACTTC
TRBV9,.,.,TRBJ2-3,CASSVRGNTDTQYF,TGTGCCAGCAGCGTCCGGGGGAACACAGATACGCAGTATTTT
TRBV21-1,.,.,TRBJ2-6,CASSKALRTGGAGANVLTF,TGTGCCAGCAGCAAAGCCCTACGGACAGGGGGCGCTGGGGCCAACGTCCTGACTTTC
TRBV5-4,.,.,TRBJ2-3,CASSLPGVSDTQYF,TGTGCCAGCAGCTTGCCCGGGGTTTCAGATACGCAGTATTTT
TRBV10-1,once,TRBD2,TRBJ2-3,CASSDAGGDTDTQYF,TGCGCCAGCAGTGATGCCGGGGGGGACACAGATACGCAGTATTTT
TRBV27,.,.,TRBJ1-4,CASSPGQLEKLFF,TGTGCCAGCAGTCCCGGACAGCTCGAAAAACTGTTTTTT
TRBV5-1,.,TRBD2,TRBJ2-1,CASSLATSGGSNEQFF,TGCGCCAGCAGCTTGGCCACTAGCGGGGGATCGAATGAGCAGTTCTTC
TRBV30,.,TRBD1,TRBJ1-4,CAWSDPQGFEEKLFF,TGTGCCTGGAGTGACCCACAGGGGTTTGAAGAAAAACTGTTTTTT
TRBV19,.,TRBD2,TRBJ2-7,CASSISRTSAYEQYF,TGTGCCAGTAGTATATCGCGGACTAGCGCCTACGAGCAGTACTTC
TRBV10-3,.,.,TRBJ1-4,CAISESRGSLATNEKLFF,TGTGCCATCAGTGAGTCGCGCGGCTCCCTAGCAACTAATGAAAAACTGTTTTTT
TRBV7-3,.,.,TRBJ2-4,CASSPYPAVAKNIQYF,TGTGCCAGCAGCCCCTATCCCGCGGTAGCCAAAAACATTCAGTACTTC
TRBV15,.,TRBD1,TRBJ1-2,CATSSGQGAPTDGYTF,TGTGCCACCAGCAGTGGACAGGGGGCGCCTACGGATGGCTACACCTTC
TRBV7-2,few,.,TRBJ1-4,CASSTGQLKEKLFF,TGTGCCAGCAGCACAGGACAGTTGAAGGAAAAACTGTTTTTT
TRBV4-1,.,TRBD2,TRBJ2-3,CASSRTGTSGSDTQYF,TGCGCCAGCAGCCGAACCGGGACTAGCGGATCAGATACGCAGTATTTT
TRBV4-1,.,.,TRBJ1-2,CASSQEATAYGYTF,TGCGCCAGCAGCCAAGAGGCGACAGCCTATGGCTACACCTTC
TRBV4-1,.,.,TRBJ2-2,CASSKKEVAAELFF,TGCGCCAGCAGCAAAAAAGAGGTAGCAGCGGAGCTGTTTTTT
TRBV5-1,.,.,TRBJ1-4,CASSPEDRHVREKLFF,TGCGCCAGCAGCCCGGAAGACAGACATGTTCGTGAAAAACTGTTTTTT
TRBV11-1,.,.,TRBJ1-1,CASSVATEAFF,TGTGCCAGCAGCGTCGCGACTGAAGCTTTCTTT
TRBV5-1,.,TRBD1,TRBJ2-7,CASSLRAVGLGQGASDEQYF,TGCGCCAGCAGCTTGCGGGCAGTAGGCCTGGGACAGGGGGCGTCTGACGAGCAGTACTTC
TRBV6-5,.,.,TRBJ1-5,CASSYSSEDQPQHF,TGTGCCAGCAGTTACTCTTCGGAGGATCAGCCCCAGCATTTT
TRBV6-6,.,TRBD1,TRBJ2-7,CASSQATGTYEQYF,TGTGCCAGCAGTCAAGCGACAGGGACCTACGAGCAGTACTTC
TRBV30,.,.,TRBJ2-7,CAWSRGLDYEQYF,TGTGCCTGGAGCCGGGGACTTGACTACGAGCAGTACTTC
TRBV5-1,once,.,TRBJ2-5,CASSLVGSEETQYF,TGCGCCAGCAGCTTGGTTGGTAGCGAAGAGACCCAGTACTTC
TRBV4-1,.,.,TRBJ1-1,CASSQVFSRGRTEAFF,TGCGCCAGCAGCCAAGTTTTCAGCAGGGGTCGGACTGAAGCTTTCTTT
TRBV30,.,TRBD2,TRBJ2-3,CAWSVLAVSTDTQYF,TGTGCCTGGAGCGTTCTAGCGGTTAGCACAGATACGCAGTATTTT
TRBV5-1,.,TRBD1,TRBJ1-1,CASSLGDTGGENTEAFF,TGCGCCAGCAGCTTGGGAGATACAGGGGGGGAGAACACTGAAGCTTTCTTT
TRBV30,.,TRBD1,TRBJ1-2,CAWSNLRDRGGYGYTF,TGTGCCTGGTCTAACTTGCGGGACAGGGGAGGCTATGGCTACACCTTC
TRBV19,.,.,TRBJ2-1,CASSQRDNDEQFF,TGTGCCAGTAGTCAAAGGGACAACGATGAGCAGTTCTTC
TRBV6-1,.,TRBD1,TRBJ1-2,CASRDRVSYGYTF,TGTGCCAGCAGGGACAGGGTATCCTATGGCTACACCTTC
TRBV7-3,.,TRBD1,TRBJ2-1,CASSLFEGQGFLTYNEQFF,TGTGCCAGCAGCTTATTCGAAGGACAGGGGTTTCTCACCTACAATGAGCAGTTCTTC
TRBV27,.,.,TRBJ2-7,CASRITRGRGAYEQYF,TGTGCCAGCAGAATTACCAGGGGCCGCGGAGCCTACGAGCAGTACTTC
TRBV7-9,.,TRBD1,TRBJ1-4,CASSPRGQGNEKLFF,TGTGCCAGCAGTCCACGGGGACAGGGTAATGAAAAACTGTTTTTT
TRBV5-4,.,.,TRBJ2-7,CASSLAGVQYF,TGTGCCAGCAGCTTGGCCGGGGTGCAGTACTTC
TRBV5-1,.,TRBD1,TRBJ1-1,CASSSWTGGNTEAFF,TGCGCCAGCAGCTCCTGGACAGGGGGCAACACTGAAGCTTTCTTT
TRBV20-1,.,.,TRBJ2-5,CSARSGETQYF,TGCAGTGCTAGATCCGGGGAGACCCAGTACTTC
TRBV7-2,.,TRBD1,TRBJ1-2,CASSLDATGIPYGYTF,TGTGCCAGCAGCTTAGACGCGACAGGGATACCCTATGGCTACACCTTC
TRBV11-2,.,TRBD1,TRBJ2-5,CASSEGDRRGTQYF,TGTGCCAGCAGCGAGGGGGACAGGCGGGGGACCCAGTACTTC
TRBV10-3,.,TRBD2,TRBJ2-2,CATLAGGPNTGELFF,TGTGCCACCTTAGCGGGGGGTCCGAACACCGGGGAGCTGTTTTTT
TRBV10-1,.,TRBD1,TRBJ2-7,CASSSGGVNYEQYF,TGCGCCAGCAGTTCAGGGGGAGTGAACTACGAGCAGTACTTC
TRBV27,.,.,TRBJ1-1,CASRDTTRGMNTEAFF,TGTGCCAGCAGGGACACCACCCGGGGGATGAACACTGAAGCTTTCTTT
TRBV7-2,.,TRBD2,TRBJ2-2,CASSWTSGGTGELFF,TGTGCCAGCAGCTGGACTAGCGGGGGCACCGGGGAGCTGTTTTTT